These T cell receptor beta chains were read from a single sample in a study of CD8 T cells in ankylosing spondylitis. From the 5' RACE reads, TCRdb called clonotypes with MiXCR, one entry per CDR3 protein. This sample has 310,000 or so distinct CDR3 sequences, with roughly 20% found just once. Sequencing was performed on blood, either unsorted or a sorted T cell fraction (not recorded which). Receptors originate from a male donor with ankylosing spondylitis or in good health (not recorded which). The CDR3 runs from the conserved cysteine through the conserved F or W. A D gene is named only where the DNA matches it firmly. Part of the rows lack a size; the others show once, few, many or a class for expanded clones.

cdr3_length d_call j_call clone_size v_call cdr3_aa cdr3_nt
16 NA TRBJ1-5 few TRBV12-3/TRBV12-4 CASSPTPGGNNQPQHF TGTGCCAGCAGTCCGACCCCCGGAGGGAACAATCAGCCCCAGCATTTT
13 NA TRBJ2-5 few TRBV3-1 CASSQANLGTQYF TGTGCCAGCAGCCAAGCGAACCTAGGGACCCAGTACTTC
13 NA TRBJ1-5 many TRBV28 CASSTNSNQPQHF TGTGCCAGCAGTACCAACAGCAATCAGCCCCAGCATTTT
18 NA TRBJ2-1 NA TRBV21-1 CASSKANRDRGPYNEQFF TGTGCCAGCAGCAAAGCGAATCGGGACAGGGGGCCGTACAATGAGCAGTTCTTC
17 TRBD2 TRBJ2-1 few TRBV6-1 CASSEAAGGRAYNEQFF TGTGCCAGCAGTGAAGCAGCTGGCGGGAGGGCTTACAATGAGCAGTTCTTC
15 NA TRBJ1-5 many TRBV12-3/TRBV12-4 CASSLSGTTNQPQHF TGTGCCAGCAGTTTAAGTGGGACAACTAATCAGCCCCAGCATTTT
12 NA TRBJ1-1 few TRBV29-1 CSVWGANTEAFF TGCAGCGTTTGGGGGGCGAACACTGAAGCTTTCTTT
12 NA TRBJ1-1 NA TRBV20-1 CSASIRYTEAFF TGCAGTGCTAGTATTAGATACACTGAAGCTTTCTTT
15 TRBD2 TRBJ2-5 once TRBV10-3 CAISEERGPTETQYF TGTGCCATCAGTGAGGAGCGGGGGCCGACGGAGACCCAGTACTTC
17 TRBD1 TRBJ1-3 NA TRBV7-6 CASSLGATGGSGNTIYF TGTGCCAGCAGCTTAGGGGCGACAGGGGGCTCTGGAAACACCATATATTTT
15 TRBD2 TRBJ2-3 few TRBV6-1 CASSSSGASTDTQYF TGTGCCAGCAGCAGCAGCGGGGCTAGCACAGATACGCAGTATTTT
15 TRBD2 TRBJ2-1 NA TRBV4-1 CASSQQIAGGVEQFF TGCGCCAGCAGCCAACAAATAGCGGGAGGGGTTGAGCAGTTCTTC
14 NA TRBJ2-1 NA TRBV3-1 CVSSPQTFYNEQFF TGTGTCAGCAGCCCCCAGACTTTCTACAATGAGCAGTTCTTC
20 TRBD1 TRBJ1-6 NA TRBV28 CASTLTGAGGASSYNSPLHF TGTGCCAGCACTTTAACGGGGGCAGGGGGCGCGAGTTCCTATAATTCACCCCTCCACTTT
16 NA TRBJ2-1 many TRBV28 CASSLYLAPPSHEQFF TGTGCCAGCAGTTTATATTTGGCTCCTCCGAGCCATGAGCAGTTCTTC
16 TRBD1 TRBJ2-3 NA TRBV12-3/TRBV12-4 CASSLRLQGARDTQYF TGTGCCAGCAGTTTACGGTTACAGGGGGCGCGAGATACGCAGTATTTT
14 NA TRBJ2-2 NA TRBV27 CASSPRAVTGELFF TGTGCCAGCAGTCCCCGGGCTGTCACCGGGGAGCTGTTTTTT
12 NA TRBJ2-4 many TRBV20-1 CSAGQERDIQYF TGCAGTGCTGGGCAGGAGAGGGACATTCAGTACTTC
16 NA TRBJ2-6 NA TRBV3-1 CASSQVPGSGANVLTF TGTGCCAGCAGCCAAGTGCCGGGTTCTGGGGCCAACGTCCTGACTTTC
16 TRBD2 TRBJ2-1 few TRBV2 CASSRASGGAFNEQFF TGTGCCAGCAGTCGGGCTAGCGGGGGGGCCTTCAATGAGCAGTTCTTC
14 TRBD1 TRBJ1-1 NA TRBV7-2 CASSPQGLRTEAFF TGTGCCAGCAGTCCACAGGGGTTGCGGACTGAAGCTTTCTTT
12 NA TRBJ1-5 NA TRBV29-1 CSVGGSDQPQHF TGCAGCGTAGGGGGAAGTGATCAGCCCCAGCATTTT
14 NA TRBJ1-5 few TRBV10-2 CAGPSRSTLQPQHF TGCGCCGGCCCCTCGCGGTCTACTCTTCAGCCCCAGCATTTT
15 TRBD2 TRBJ2-3 few TRBV10-3 CAISAGTSGTDTQYF TGTGCCATCAGTGCCGGGACTAGCGGGACAGATACGCAGTATTTT
15 TRBD1 TRBJ2-2 few TRBV5-1 CASSLKDRAAGELFF TGCGCCAGCAGCCTTAAGGACAGGGCCGCCGGGGAGCTGTTTTTT
14 NA TRBJ1-4 few TRBV4-1 CASSQVYGIEKLFF TGCGCCAGCAGCCAAGTATACGGGATAGAAAAACTGTTTTTT
15 NA TRBJ1-5 NA TRBV20-1 CSARDSGYSNQPQHF TGCAGTGCTAGAGATTCTGGGTATAGCAATCAGCCCCAGCATTTT